The 16 T cell receptor beta chains listed next were all sequenced from one sample in a study of beta chain features in type 1 diabetes. The study reverse transcribed the entire isolated RNA, so it sequenced expressed TCRB transcripts. TCRdb's table, derived via immunoSEQ multiplex PCR, lists solely in-frame clones and lacks some. The sample includes roughly 350,000 clones, approximately 9.9% seen only once; the top ten take 0.015%. Material: naive CD4+ T cells from blood. The origin of the receptors is a woman aged 30 to 39 in good health.

The gene calls are TRBV5-1 and TRBJ2-2, with 11 bases fitting TRBD2. This CDR3 is built from 15 residues. The V gene end was trimmed by 6 bases and the J gene end by 4 bases; junction bases not matched to a gene: 5. The germline V gene encodes CDR1 SGHRS and CDR2 YFSETQ. The CDR3 sequence is CASNPTSGTTGELFF. The CDR3 region has the DNA TGCGCCAGCAACCCGACTAGCGGGACCACCGGGGAGCTGTTTTTT.

The J gene is TRBJ2-7, the V gene TRBV11-2; the D is unclear. The germline gives CDR1 SGHAT, CDR2 FQNNGV. Trimming left V 4 bases short and J 3 bases short, with 19 bases between. The CDR3 length is 16 residues. The CDR3, as DNA: TGTGCCAGCAGCTATTCGACGAACAGTTACCTCTACGAGCAGTACTTC. Translation gives CASSYSTNSYLYEQYF.

V usage is TRBV6-5 and J usage is TRBJ2-1; D gene ambiguous. Germline values: CDR1 MNHEY, CDR2 SVGAGI. CDR3 size: 12 residues. V was shortened by 6 bases and J by 9 bases, with 12 bases between the two germline ends. CDR3 amino acids: CASRETTGEQFF. The CDR3 DNA reads as TGTGCCAGCAGGGAGACCACGGGTGAGCAGTTCTTC.

V and J are TRBV29-1 and TRBJ2-7; 7 positions match TRBD1. V dropped 4 bases and J dropped 5; count of bases not matched to a gene: 20. Germline V lookup: CDR1 SQVTM, CDR2 ANQGSEA. The CDR3 loop spans 17 amino acids. The CDR3 spells CSVVLSGERQGSNEQYF. DNA for the CDR3: TGCAGCGTTGTCTTGTCTGGGGAGCGACAGGGTAGCAACGAGCAGTACTTC.

The chain couples TRBV4-1 to TRBJ2-3; 12 nucleotides match TRBD1. Germline values: CDR1 MGHRA, CDR2 YSYEKL. The ends lost 3 bases at V and 5 bases at J; junction bases unmatched: 9. The CDR3 runs 17 residues. The CDR3 spells CASSQSGTGGAKDTQYF. Written as DNA, the CDR3 is TGCGCCAGCAGCCAGTCCGGGACAGGGGGCGCGAAAGATACGCAGTATTTT.

The chain recombines TRBV11-2 with TRBJ2-1, with D unclear. The ends were cut back, 4 bases at V and 0 bases at J, with 10 bases in the middle. Germline V gene sequence: CDR1 SGHAT, CDR2 FQNNGV. This CDR3 comprises 15 residues. CDR3 amino acids: CASSSMRGSYNEQFF. DNA of the CDR3: TGTGCCAGCAGCTCAATGCGTGGCTCCTACAATGAGCAGTTCTTC.

Concerning this clone: Distinct nucleotide sequences in the sample also encode this CDR3. This rearrangement joins TRBV4-2 to TRBJ2-5; 7 bases are a match to TRBD1. V trimming: 3 bases; J trimming: 4 bases; junction bases outside the gene matches: 14. There are 17 residues in the CDR3. Germline assignment: CDR1 LGHNA and CDR2 YNFKEQ. Here the CDR3 DNA reads TGTGCCAGCAGCCAGCGGACAGGAGGTCTTCTCACAGAGACCCAGTACTTC. Its protein product is CASSQRTGGLLTETQYF.

V usage is TRBV28 and J usage is TRBJ2-7; the match to TRBD1 covers 8 bases. The V gene's germline CDR1 is MDHEN and CDR2 SYDVKM. V lost 5 bases to trimming and J lost 2 bases; unmatched junction nucleotides: 5. The CDR3 has 14 amino acids. CDR3 nucleotide sequence: TGTGCCAGCAGTCCGGGACAGGCCCCCTACGAGCAGTACTTC. It specifies CASSPGQAPYEQYF.

V gene TRBV6-5 combines with J gene TRBJ2-7; 11 nucleotides agree with TRBD2. The CDR3 runs to 15 residues. Trimming at V came to 3 bases and at J to 3 bases, leaving 4 bases not matched to a gene. The V gene's germline CDR1 is MNHEY and CDR2 SVGAGI. The CDR3 is CASSYSGRALYEQYF. The CDR3 nucleotides are TGTGCCAGCAGTTATAGCGGGAGGGCCCTCTACGAGCAGTACTTC.

The chain carries TRBV11-2 and TRBJ2-1, with a possible D match to TRBD2 (6 bases). Germline lookup yields CDR1 SGHAT and CDR2 FQNNGV. This CDR3 contains 12 residues. Deletions cut 0 bases from V and 15 bases from J, with 12 bases between. As DNA, the CDR3 is TGTGCCAGCAGCTTAGACCCGGGAGAAGTGTTCTTC. This sequence encodes CASSLDPGEVFF.

This clone was found a few times. The V and J genes are TRBV28 and TRBJ1-1, with D possibly matching TRBD1 (6 bases). Per germline, CDR1 MDHEN and CDR2 SYDVKM. The CDR3 extends over 13 amino acids. V lost 5 bases and J 3 bases, leaving 10 bases between the germline ends. The CDR3 nucleotides are TGTGCCAGCAGTCCCTACAGGGACACTGAAGCTTTCTTT. Translation gives CASSPYRDTEAFF.

The chain employs TRBV6-5 and TRBJ2-7, with 7 bases lining up with TRBD1. This CDR3 comprises 12 residues. Unmatched junction bases numbered 4, after V lost 5 bases and J lost 6 bases. Germline CDR1 and CDR2: MNHEY and SVGAGI. CDR3 region: CASSADRSEQYF. CDR3 in DNA: TGTGCCAGCAGTGCGGACAGGAGCGAGCAGTACTTC.

This clone was counted between two and nine times. The chain carries TRBV7-6 and TRBJ2-5; D possibly corresponds to TRBD2 (6 bases). Per the germline V gene, CDR1 is SGHVS and CDR2 is FNYEAQ. The CDR3 consists of 12 residues. V lost 6 bases and J lost 4, with 9 bases in between. This CDR3 reads CASSLSGETQYF. CDR3 sequence (DNA): TGTGCCAGCAGTCTTAGCGGAGAGACCCAGTACTTC.

V gene TRBV19 combines with J gene TRBJ2-4; D may be TRBD1 (6 bases). The CDR3 is made up of 18 amino acids. From germline, CDR1 is LNHDA and CDR2 SQIVND (reference sequence). V lost 5 bases and J 1 base, leaving 21 bases between the germline ends. The CDR3 sequence is CASSPRLTGLVAKNIQYF. The CDR3 region has the DNA TGTGCCAGTAGTCCTAGATTGACAGGTTTAGTGGCCAAAAACATTCAGTACTTC.

A few counts support this clone. The V call is TRBV10-3, the J call TRBJ2-7, with 7 bases matching TRBD1. CDR3 length: 14 amino acids. Germline loops: CDR1 ENHRY, CDR2 SYGVKD. Unmatched junction bases numbered 8, after V lost 6 bases and J lost 3 bases. The chain's CDR3 is CAISTGTALYEQYF. The CDR3 coding sequence is TGTGCCATCAGCACCGGGACAGCGCTCTACGAGCAGTACTTC.

A few counts support this clone. This chain links TRBV27 with TRBJ2-1; D unclear. Trimming cost V 7 bases and J 0 bases, with 16 bases left between them. CDR1 is MNHEY, CDR2 SMNVEV, per germline (reference sequence). The CDR3 runs to 16 residues. Here the CDR3 reads CASIPNERSSYNEQFF. The DNA of the CDR3 is TGTGCCAGCATCCCTAACGAGCGTAGCTCCTACAATGAGCAGTTCTTC.